These T cell receptor beta chains were read from a single sample in a study of cytomegalovirus exposure and HLA in healthy donors. Clones were read by immunoSEQ multiplex PCR, and TCRdb kept only the in-frame ones, dropping some. The repertoire holds 150,000 or so clones, with approximately 84% as singletons. The sample consisted of PBMCs. Receptors originate from a man aged 50 to 59 in good health and CMV-seropositive. Each CDR3 is given with its conserved first and last residue. The D gene is left open where the match is weak. Size values are once, few and many counts, or a class for expanded clones, and some rows have none.

TRBJ1-5 | - | - | TRBV28 | TGTGCCAGCAGCGCTGACAAAGGCCGTAACCAGCCCCAGCATTTT | CASSADKGRNQPQHF
TRBJ2-7 | - | once | TRBV19 | TGTGCCAGTAGTATAGGGTCGCAGGGGAGTACTTACGAGCAGTACTTC | CASSIGSQGSTYEQYF
TRBJ2-5 | - | - | TRBV5-4 | TGTGCCAGCAGCGCGGACAGCGCTCAAGAGACCCAGTACTTC | CASSADSAQETQYF
TRBJ1-2 | TRBD1 | - | TRBV6-1 | TGTGCCAGCAGGGGGACAGGGAACTATGGCTACACCTTC | CASRGTGNYGYTF
TRBJ2-1 | TRBD2 | - | TRBV27 | TGTGCCAGCAGGGGACTAGCGGGAGGGCCCCTCGCCAATGAGCAGTTCTTC | CASRGLAGGPLANEQFF
TRBJ2-1 | TRBD2 | - | TRBV5-1 | TGCGCCAGCAGCTTGGAGCCTAGCGGGGAGCAGTTCTTC | CASSLEPSGEQFF
TRBJ1-5 | - | few | TRBV10-3 | TGTGCCATCAGGGGCGAAAATCAGCCCCAGCATTTT | CAIRGENQPQHF
TRBJ2-7 | - | - | TRBV5-5 | TGTGCCAGCAGCTTGGGGTTCAGGGGAGACGAGCAGTACTTC | CASSLGFRGDEQYF
TRBJ2-2 | TRBD1 | - | TRBV12-5 | TGTGCTAGTGGACGGGACAGTGTGAACACCGGGGAGCTGTTTTTT | CASGRDSVNTGELFF
TRBJ2-6 | TRBD1 | - | TRBV4-2 | TGTGCCAGCAGCCAAGGGGACAGGGCCGGGGCCAACGTCCTGACTTTC | CASSQGDRAGANVLTF
TRBJ2-1 | TRBD2 | - | TRBV27 | TGTGCCAGCAGTTTATTTAGCGGGAGTCTGTACAATGAGCAGTTCTTC | CASSLFSGSLYNEQFF
TRBJ2-5 | - | - | TRBV23-1 | TGCGCCAGCAGCCCGGGATTCCAAGAGACCCAGTACTTC | CASSPGFQETQYF
TRBJ2-7 | - | - | TRBV7-9 | TGTGCCAGCAGCTTCTTGGGAAGCGGGTACGAGCAGTACTTC | CASSFLGSGYEQYF
TRBJ2-3 | TRBD2 | - | TRBV28 | TGTGCCAGCAGTTCAGCGGGAGCTGACACAGATACGCAGTATTTT | CASSSAGADTDTQYF
TRBJ2-5 | - | - | TRBV4-1 | TGCGCCAGCAGCCAAGATCCCTTGGAGAAGGAGACCCAGTACTTC | CASSQDPLEKETQYF
TRBJ2-3 | TRBD1 | few | TRBV19 | TGTGCCAGTAGTATAGATGACAGGGTTGGGGCACAATATTTT | CASSIDDRVGAQYF
TRBJ1-1 | - | - | TRBV28 | TGTGCCAGCAGTTTACTCGGTTTCACTGAAGCTTTCTTT | CASSLLGFTEAFF
TRBJ2-6 | TRBD1 | - | TRBV7-3 | TGTGCCAGCAGCTCGGGACAGGGGCGGGGTGGGGCCAACGTCCTGACTTTC | CASSSGQGRGGANVLTF
TRBJ2-1 | TRBD1 | - | TRBV7-2 | TGTGCCAGCACACGAAGGGGCGGGACAGGGATATCCTACAATGAGCAGTTCTTC | CASTRRGGTGISYNEQFF
TRBJ2-4 | - | - | TRBV5-4 | TGTGCCAGCAGCCCAGAGCCGGGGGGCTCCAAAAACATTCAGTACTTC | CASSPEPGGSKNIQYF
TRBJ1-5 | TRBD1 | - | TRBV2 | TGTGCCAGCAGTCCACGGACAGGGGGCATTCAGCCCCAGCATTTT | CASSPRTGGIQPQHF
TRBJ2-2 | - | - | TRBV6-6 | TGTGCCAGCAGTTTGCCGGGTGCCACCGGGGAGCTGTTTTTT | CASSLPGATGELFF
TRBJ1-4 | - | - | TRBV6-1 | TGTGCCAGCAGTGAAGCGGGCAGGGGAGAGAATAGGGAAAAACTGTTTTTT | CASSEAGRGENREKLFF
TRBJ2-5 | TRBD1 | - | TRBV30 | TGTGCCTGGAGCCGGACAGGGGTAGAGACCCAGTACTTC | CAWSRTGVETQYF